The 32 T cell receptor beta chains below come from one sample, sequenced in a study of siplizumab effects on memory and regulatory T cells. The table came from immunoSEQ multiplex PCR; TCRdb's copy has only in-frame clones and leaves some out. Among roughly 120,000 clones listed, 94% were seen once. The specimen was non-Treg CD4+ T cells sorted from blood. Receptors originate from a human donor in good health.

CDR3 in DNA: TGTGCCAGCAGGGCCACAATCGGGACAGGGGGCACAGATACGCAGTATTTT. Translation gives CASRATIGTGGTDTQYF. This chain uses TRBV5-4 with TRBJ2-3; 10 nucleotides line up with TRBD1. V lost 5 bases, J lost 1 base, and 10 bases stayed unmatched. Looked up from germline, CDR1 is SGHNT and CDR2 is YYREEE (reference sequence). The CDR3 totals 17 residues.

This chain uses TRBV2 with TRBJ1-5; 8 bases fit TRBD1. CDR1 is SNHLY, CDR2 FYNNEI, per germline. Losses at the gene ends were 10 bases for V and 8 bases for J; bases not matched to a gene: 7. The CDR3 sequence is 12 residues long. The CDR3 DNA follows: TGTGCCATCAGGACAGGGAGGGAGCCCCAGCATTTT. Protein sequence: CAIRTGREPQHF. The full variable domain, with the rest looked up from reference TRBV2 and TRBJ1-5, is EPEVTQTPSHQVTQMGQEVILRCVPISNHLYFYWYRQILGQKVEFLVSFYNNEISEKSEIFDDQFSVERPDGSNFTLKIRSTKLEDSAMYFCAIRTGREPQHFGDGTRLSIL.

This clone was seen once. V gene TRBV6-6 combines with J gene TRBJ1-2; 9 nucleotides line up with TRBD1. Germline values: CDR1 MNHNY, CDR2 SVGAGI (reference sequence). The CDR3 has 16 residues. V trimming: 5 bases; J trimming: 0 bases; junction bases outside the gene matches: 7. The CDR3 loop reads CASSPGQGEANYGYTF. The CDR3 bases are TGTGCCAGCAGTCCGGGACAGGGAGAAGCTAACTATGGCTACACCTTC.

This rearrangement joins TRBV1 to TRBJ2-7. TRBV1 is a known pseudogene. The CDR3 is made up of 17 amino acids. The CDR3, as DNA: TGCACCAGCAGCCAAGGAAATGCTTGGGTCCCTTCTTACGAGCAGTACTTC. This encodes CTSSQGNAWVPSYEQYF.

The V gene is TRBV28, the J gene TRBJ1-6, with a tentative D call TRBD1 (6 bases). This CDR3 has 17 residues. The germline V and J ends were trimmed by 6 bases and 4 bases, with 19 bases remaining between them. Per germline, CDR1 MDHEN and CDR2 SYDVKM. CDR3 coding DNA: TGTGCCAGCAGCCGAATAACAGGGATGGGTTATAATTCACCCCTCCACTTT. The encoded protein is CASSRITGMGYNSPLHF.

J is TRBJ2-1 and V is TRBV25-1; TRBD2 aligns across 7 bases. This CDR3 comprises 15 residues. The V gene end was trimmed by 2 bases and the J gene end by 1 base; junction bases not matched to a gene: 2. CDR1 and CDR2 from the germline V gene are MGHDK and SYGVNS. The CDR3 DNA reads TGTGCCAGCAGTGAAGTGGGGGGGTCCTACAATGAGCAGTTCTTC. Its protein product is CASSEVGGSYNEQFF. Based on the CDR3 plus reference TRBV25-1 and TRBJ2-1, the full variable domain is EADIYQTPRYLVIGTGKKITLECSQTMGHDKMYWYQQDPGMELHLIHYSYGVNSTEKGDLSSESTVSRIRTEHFPLTLESARPSHTSQYLCASSEVGGSYNEQFFGPGTRLTVL.

This chain joins TRBV5-8 and TRBJ1-4, with D possibly matching TRBD1 (5 bases). Trimming took off 4 bases at V and 5 bases at J, with 18 bases between the two ends. The CDR3 extends over 16 amino acids. Looked up from germline, CDR1 is SGHTS and CDR2 is YDEGEE. In DNA form, the CDR3 reads TGTGCCAGCAGCCCCGGGACTTCCTACTGGAATGAAAAACTGTTTTTT. It is translated as CASSPGTSYWNEKLFF.

This chain connects TRBV5-1 to TRBJ2-1; no clear D gene. Trimming pared 4 bases from V and 6 bases from J, leaving 20 bases between. The CDR3 consists of 16 residues. Germline V lookup: CDR1 SGHRS, CDR2 YFSETQ. CDR3 bases: TGCGCCAGCAGCGTGGCCCAGCGTGTTTTAAGCAATGAGCAGTTCTTC. As protein: CASSVAQRVLSNEQFF.

V is TRBV10-3 and J is TRBJ2-1; D perhaps matches TRBD1 (6 bases). CDR3 length: 14 amino acids. V lost 4 bases, J lost 1 base, and 8 bases lay in between. Germline CDR1 reads ENHRY; CDR2 reads SYGVKD. Written as DNA, the CDR3 is TGTGCCATCAGTGGACAGGATTCCTACAATGAGCAGTTCTTC. Amino acid sequence: CAISGQDSYNEQFF.

This clone occurred a few times. The V call is TRBV9, the J call TRBJ2-3; D tentatively fits TRBD1 or TRBD2 (6 bases each). CDR1 is SGDLS, CDR2 YYNGEE, per germline. This CDR3 has 15 residues. V lost 6 bases to trimming and J lost 5 bases, with 19 bases between them. The CDR3 DNA sequence: TGTGCCAGCACCCTAGCGTTACAGGGAGGAGATACGCAGTATTTT. The encoded protein is CASTLALQGGDTQYF. Complete variable domain (other parts from reference TRBV9 and TRBJ2-3): DSGVTQTPKHLITATGQRVTLRCSPRSGDLSVYWYQQSLDQGLQFLIQYYNGEERAKGNILERFSAQQFPDLHSELNLSSLELGDSALYFCASTLALQGGDTQYFGPGTRLTVL.

This clone occurred once. The chain links TRBV4-2 to TRBJ1-3, with D uncertain. The ends were cut back, 0 bases at V and 1 base at J, with 7 bases in the middle. The CDR3 is made up of 15 amino acids. Germline V gives CDR1 LGHNA, CDR2 YNFKEQ. The DNA for the CDR3 is TGTGCCAGCAGCCAAGATATGACATCTGGAAACACCATATATTTT. Its protein product is CASSQDMTSGNTIYF.

The chain combines TRBV7-2 with TRBJ1-5, with a possible D match to TRBD1 (6 bases). CDR3 size: 15 residues. The germline gives CDR1 SGHTA, CDR2 FQGNSA. Trimming removed 6 bases from V and 2 bases from J, with 14 bases in between. The CDR3 reads CASSYTGYGNQPQHF. The CDR3 DNA sequence: TGTGCCAGCAGTTACACAGGGTACGGCAATCAGCCCCAGCATTTT.

The chain joins TRBV6-5 to TRBJ2-3; D unresolved. The CDR3 consists of 12 residues. The V end was cut by 5 bases, the J end by 4 bases, with 7 bases between. Per the germline V gene, CDR1 is MNHEY and CDR2 is SVGAGI. This CDR3 is CASSPFADTQYF. CDR3 DNA sequence: TGTGCCAGCAGTCCGTTCGCAGATACGCAGTATTTT.

The chain uses TRBV15 and TRBJ2-7; 10 bases agree with TRBD2. Germline V gives CDR1 LNHNV, CDR2 YYDKDF (reference sequence). The J segment lost 2 bases and the V segment lost 6 bases, leaving 4 bases of the junction unmatched. The CDR3 is 14 residues long. The CDR3 here is CATRASGRAYEQYF. CDR3 DNA: TGTGCCACCAGGGCAAGCGGGAGGGCCTACGAGCAGTACTTC.

The chain joins TRBV7-6 to TRBJ2-2; D is ambiguous. Trimming stripped 3 bases from V and 4 bases from J, with 15 bases between. Germline lookup yields CDR1 SGHVS and CDR2 FNYEAQ. There are 16 residues in the CDR3. This CDR3 is CASSFNSGPTTGELFF. CDR3 bases: TGTGCCAGCAGCTTTAATTCCGGGCCGACCACCGGGGAGCTGTTTTTT.

The CDR3 is CASSPRGTGRDQPQHF. For the CDR3, the DNA is TGTGCCAGCTCACCCCGCGGGACAGGGAGAGACCAGCCCCAGCATTTT. The V and J genes are TRBV18 and TRBJ1-5, with TRBD1 matching 9 bases. The CDR3 contains 16 residues. Germline lookup yields CDR1 KGHSH and CDR2 LQKENI. The junction had 10 bases not matched to a gene; V was cut back by 3 bases and J by 7 bases.

This chain connects TRBV5-1 to TRBJ1-3; D perhaps matches TRBD1 (6 bases). Deletions cut 0 bases from V and 4 bases from J, with 11 bases between. Per germline, CDR1 SGHRS and CDR2 YFSETQ. The CDR3 loop spans 15 amino acids. This CDR3 reads CASSLDPGAGNTIYF. The CDR3 bases are TGCGCCAGCAGCTTGGATCCAGGGGCGGGAAACACCATATATTTT.

This rearrangement joins TRBV9 to TRBJ2-1; D uncertain. Per the germline V gene, CDR1 is SGDLS and CDR2 is YYNGEE. V lost 2 bases to trimming and J lost 0 bases, with 6 bases between them. The CDR3 length is 14 residues. Written as DNA, the CDR3 is TGTGCCAGCAGCGTGGGAAGCTCCTACAATGAGCAGTTCTTC. The encoded protein is CASSVGSSYNEQFF.

J is TRBJ2-2 and V is TRBV2; tentatively, D is TRBD1 or TRBD2 (5 bases each). This CDR3 is 15 amino acids long. Trimming pared 6 bases from V and 1 base from J, leaving 12 bases between. CDR1 and CDR2 from the germline V gene are SNHLY and FYNNEI. CDR3 bases: TGTGCCAGCAGCCCGGGACCGCTGAACACCGGGGAGCTGTTTTTT. It translates to CASSPGPLNTGELFF.

This chain joins TRBV9 and TRBJ2-7; TRBD1 aligns across 7 bases. The J segment lost 3 bases and the V segment lost 4 bases, leaving 7 bases of the junction unmatched. Germline V CDR1 and CDR2: SGDLS, YYNGEE. The CDR3 covers 14 residues. The DNA of the CDR3 is TGTGCCAGCAGCAACCGGGACAGAGACTACGAGCAGTACTTC. Translated: CASSNRDRDYEQYF.

V gene TRBV6-4 combines with J gene TRBJ1-2, with TRBD1 matching over 8 bases. This CDR3 comprises 16 residues. V was pared by 0 bases and J by 5 bases, with 8 bases of the junction left unmatched. Germline CDR1 and CDR2: MRHNA and SNTAGT. The DNA of the CDR3 is TGTGCCAGCAGTGACTCCTGGACAGGGAAGGGGTATGGCTACACCTTC. Its translation is CASSDSWTGKGYGYTF.

The chain is built from TRBV2 and TRBJ1-2, with a weak D call TRBD1 (5 bases). V lost 7 bases, J lost 4 bases, and 13 bases lay in between. The CDR3 extends over 13 amino acids. Germline assignment: CDR1 SNHLY and CDR2 FYNNEI. CDR3 sequence reads: CASKRGTVYGYTF. The CDR3 nucleotides are TGTGCCAGCAAAAGAGGGACCGTCTATGGCTACACCTTC.

V gene TRBV7-2 combines with J gene TRBJ2-2; the D gene is possibly TRBD1 (7 bases). V shed 7 bases and J shed 5 bases, with 17 bases lying between them. CDR1 is SGHTA, CDR2 FQGNSA, per germline. The CDR3 length is 15 residues. The CDR3 region has the DNA TGTGCCAGCATCCCTAGGGCAGGGGGGACCGGGGAGCTGTTTTTT. Its translation: CASIPRAGGTGELFF. Based on the CDR3 plus reference TRBV7-2 and TRBJ2-2, the full variable domain is GAGVSQSPSNKVTEKGKDVELRCDPISGHTALYWYRQSLGQGLEFLIYFQGNSAPDKSGLPSDRFSAERTGGSVSTLTIQRTQQEDSAVYLCASIPRAGGTGELFFGEGSRLTVL.

CDR3 sequence reads: CASSERGGVYNSPLHF. CDR3 coding DNA: TGTGCCAGCAGTGAACGGGGGGGGGTGTATAATTCACCCCTCCACTTT. The chain is built from TRBV6-1 and TRBJ1-6, with D possibly being TRBD1 (5 bases). V shed 2 bases and J shed 4 bases, with 12 bases lying between them. The germline CDR1 and CDR2 sequences are MNHNS and SASEGT. CDR3 length: 16 amino acids.

J is TRBJ2-1 and V is TRBV5-1, with 11 bases fitting TRBD1. Losses at the gene ends were 3 bases for V and 8 bases for J; bases not matched to a gene: 7. The CDR3 consists of 15 residues. Looked up from germline, CDR1 is SGHRS and CDR2 is YFSETQ. CDR3 protein: CASSSEGQGVYEQFF. CDR3 nucleotides: TGCGCCAGCAGCTCGGAGGGACAGGGGGTTTATGAGCAGTTCTTC.

This rearrangement joins TRBV14 to TRBJ2-3; D is ambiguous. The V end was cut by 4 bases, the J end by 6 bases, with 8 bases between. There are 12 residues in the CDR3. Germline CDR1 is SGHDN and CDR2 is FVKESK. CDR3 protein: CASSPQRDTQYF. In DNA, the CDR3 is TGTGCCAGCAGCCCGCAGCGCGATACGCAGTATTTT.

J is TRBJ1-1 and V is TRBV12-5, with 8 bases matching TRBD1. Per germline, CDR1 LGHNT and CDR2 FRNRAP. The V and J ends lost 4 bases and 5 bases, in that order; junction bases with no gene match: 9. This CDR3 spans 15 amino acids. The CDR3 region is CASGYDRGFGTEAFF. In DNA, the CDR3 is TGTGCTAGTGGTTACGACAGGGGCTTTGGGACTGAAGCTTTCTTT. The entire variable domain, with the rest obtained from reference TRBV12-5 and TRBJ1-1, is as follows: DARVTQTPRHKVTEMGQEVTMRCQPILGHNTVFWYRQTMMQGLELLAYFRNRAPLDDSGMPKDRFSAEMPDATLATLKIQPSEPRDSAVYFCASGYDRGFGTEAFFGQGTRLTVV.

This chain links TRBV18 with TRBJ1-5; D is undetermined. V gave up 0 bases and J gave up 4 bases, with 4 bases separating them. Germline CDR1 and CDR2: KGHSH and LQKENI. This CDR3 is 13 amino acids long. The CDR3 coding sequence is TGTGCCAGCTCACCACCAGGGAATCAGCCCCAGCATTTT. As protein: CASSPPGNQPQHF.

This clone was recorded only once. V gene TRBV11-2 combines with J gene TRBJ2-7; D not certain. Between the trimmed V and J ends, which lost 5 bases and 1 base, there was a span of 6 bases. The CDR3 is 12 residues long. Germline CDR1 reads SGHAT; CDR2 reads FQNNGV. Here the CDR3 DNA reads TGTGCCAGCAGCCCACAATCCTACGAGCAGTACTTC. Amino acids: CASSPQSYEQYF.

The chain recombines TRBV5-4 with TRBJ1-2; 7 positions match TRBD1. V gave up 2 bases and J gave up 4 bases; unmatched junction bases: 8. In germline, CDR1 is SGHNT, CDR2 YYREEE (reference sequence). The CDR3 runs 15 residues. In DNA form, the CDR3 reads TGTGCCAGCAGCTTCGGACAGGATCTACTCTATGGCTACACCTTC. Encoded protein: CASSFGQDLLYGYTF.

The chain carries TRBV15 and TRBJ1-1; 8 bases are shared with TRBD1. J gave up 9 bases and V 5 bases, and 8 bases lay outside the gene matches. Germline-derived CDR1 and CDR2 are LNHNV and YYDKDF (reference sequence). The CDR3 is made up of 13 amino acids. DNA for the CDR3: TGTGCCACCAGCGGCCAGACAGGGGAGAAAGCTTTCTTT. This sequence encodes CATSGQTGEKAFF.

This clone was detected only once. The rearrangement joins TRBV29-1 to TRBJ2-5; D may be TRBD1 (7 bases). The CDR3 extends over 12 amino acids. The ends were cut back, 6 bases at V and 4 bases at J, with 12 bases in the middle. From germline, CDR1 is SQVTM and CDR2 ANQGSEA. CDR3 nucleotide sequence: TGCAGCGTGCGGCGGGACAGAGAGACCCAGTACTTC. Its protein product is CSVRRDRETQYF.